One and the same sample provided the 23 T cell receptor beta chains below, sequenced in a study of monozygotic twins with inflammatory bowel disease. TCRdb reprocessed the 5' RACE reads and keeps a single row for each CDR3 protein, giving no DNA. Reported are over 110,000 distinct CDR3 sequences; the ten largest clones contain around 2.5%. The material sequenced was blood. The receptor source for this set is a human donor with ulcerative colitis or Crohn's disease, or a healthy co-twin of an affected twin (not recorded which).

This rearrangement joins TRBV18 to TRBJ2-5; with no DNA, the TCRdb D assignment of TRBD1 cannot be verified. The CDR3 is made up of 14 amino acids. Germline CDR1 and CDR2: KGHSH and LQKENI. The CDR3 loop reads CASSRGQLQETQYF.

This chain's CDR3 is CSARPEQGGGYTF. The chain employs TRBV20-1 and TRBJ1-2. Germline V lookup: CDR1 DFQATT, CDR2 SNEGSKA (reference sequence). CDR3 size: 13 residues.

The CDR3 here is CASSETGVREQYF. J is TRBJ2-7 and V is TRBV5-4; TCRdb outputs TRBD1, but without DNA this stays unchecked. CDR3 length: 13 amino acids. Germline CDR1 SGHNT, CDR2 YYREEE (reference sequence). Variable domain in full (rest from reference TRBV5-4 and TRBJ2-7): ETGVTQSPTHLIKTRGQQVTLRCSSQSGHNTVSWYQQALGQGPQFIFQYYREEENGRGNFPPRFSGLQFPNYSSELNVNALELDDSALYLCASSETGVREQYFGPGTRLTVT.

The chain links TRBV7-9 to TRBJ1-5; as DNA is missing, the TRBD1 call by TCRdb cannot be tested. Germline CDR1 and CDR2: SEHNR and FQNEAQ (reference sequence). The CDR3 sequence is 14 residues long. CDR3 residues: CASSLAGGHQPQHF.

J is TRBJ2-1 and V is TRBV11-2; TCRdb calls TRBD2, which cannot be checked without DNA. The CDR3 length is 16 residues. Germline loops: CDR1 SGHAT, CDR2 FQNNGV. The CDR3 loop is CASSLGGRGGMNEQFF.

This chain connects TRBV28 to TRBJ1-1; TCRdb selects TRBD1, and the lack of DNA leaves this call unchecked. Germline assignment: CDR1 MDHEN and CDR2 SYDVKM. The CDR3 loop spans 14 amino acids. CDR3 sequence reads: CASSYRDTITEAFF.

The rearrangement links TRBV6-1 to TRBJ1-1. Germline lookup yields CDR1 MNHNS and CDR2 SASEGT. The CDR3 consists of 14 residues. CDR3 residues: CASGPRVKNTEAFF.

The V and J genes are TRBV11-2 and TRBJ1-5; absent DNA, TCRdb's TRBD1 call cannot be checked. The CDR3 has 15 amino acids. CDR1 is SGHAT, CDR2 FQNNGV, per germline. The CDR3 protein is CASSFAGGSNQPQHF.

This chain joins TRBV4-3 and TRBJ2-3. The germline gives CDR1 LGHNA, CDR2 YSLEER. The CDR3 has 17 residues. The CDR3 sequence is CASSQEFAGPSTDTQYF.

The V gene is TRBV5-1, the J gene TRBJ2-7; there is no DNA to check the TCRdb D call of TRBD1. Germline V gene lookup returns CDR1 SGHRS and CDR2 YFSETQ. The CDR3 extends over 15 amino acids. The CDR3 region is CASKRQTSTTYEQYF.

The rearrangement joins TRBV7-2 to TRBJ2-1; TCRdb returns TRBD2, unconfirmable since there is no DNA. The CDR3 sequence is 15 residues long. Germline-derived CDR1 and CDR2 are SGHTA and FQGNSA. This chain's CDR3 is CASSLARGQANEQFF.

The CDR3 sequence is CASSEAYRGVTEAFF. The chain is built from TRBV4-1 and TRBJ1-1; TCRdb calls TRBD1, which cannot be checked without DNA. The CDR3 consists of 15 residues. The germline V gene has CDR1 MGHRA and CDR2 YSYEKL.

V gene TRBV5-1 combines with J gene TRBJ1-4; TCRdb's assignment of TRBD1 cannot be checked, as there is no DNA. From germline, CDR1 is SGHRS and CDR2 YFSETQ. The CDR3 length is 14 residues. This chain's CDR3 is CASSLIQGEEKLFF.

The rearrangement links TRBV10-1 to TRBJ1-1; TCRdb's D call, TRBD1, is unchecked because there is no DNA. The V gene's germline CDR1 is WNHNN and CDR2 SYGVQD (reference sequence). The length of the CDR3 is 17 residues. CDR3 region: CASSGYGTGEMNTEAFF.

The chain is built from TRBV5-1 and TRBJ1-6. The germline V gene has CDR1 SGHRS and CDR2 YFSETQ. The CDR3 runs to 14 residues. CDR3 loop: CASSLAGRGSPLHF.

The chain has TRBV4-1 and TRBJ1-5; TCRdb designates TRBD1, a call that cannot be tested without DNA. The CDR3 contains 13 residues. Germline CDR1 is MGHRA and CDR2 is YSYEKL. CDR3 sequence: CASSEDSYQPQHF.

The chain carries TRBV20-1 and TRBJ1-2; as DNA is missing, the TRBD1 call by TCRdb cannot be tested. In germline, CDR1 is DFQATT, CDR2 SNEGSKA (reference sequence). CDR3 size: 15 residues. Here the CDR3 reads CSARADREGFHGYTF.

This rearrangement joins TRBV20-1 to TRBJ2-3; TCRdb's D gene call, TRBD1, goes unchecked for lack of DNA. This CDR3 has 15 amino acids. Germline V gene data show CDR1 as DFQATT and CDR2 as SNEGSKA (reference sequence). The CDR3 loop is CSARDRSHRADTQYF.

The chain couples TRBV18 to TRBJ1-4; TCRdb names TRBD1, which stays unverified in the absence of DNA. Germline V gives CDR1 KGHSH, CDR2 LQKENI. This CDR3 is built from 15 residues. CDR3 amino acids: CASSPRSQGGEKLFF.

CDR3 region: CASSQEAAASNEKLFF. V usage is TRBV4-1 and J usage is TRBJ1-4. Germline CDR1 reads MGHRA; CDR2 reads YSYEKL. The CDR3 is made up of 16 amino acids.

The chain combines TRBV20-1 with TRBJ2-2. This CDR3 has 13 amino acids. The V gene's germline CDR1 is DFQATT and CDR2 SNEGSKA (reference sequence). The CDR3 is CSAMVSAAGELFF.

J is TRBJ2-1 and V is TRBV5-4. CDR1 is SGHNT and CDR2 is YYREEE in the germline V gene (reference sequence). This CDR3 region has 16 residues. The CDR3: CASSLGRGGPYNEQFF.

This chain links TRBV11-2 with TRBJ2-5; TCRdb's D call, TRBD1, is unchecked because there is no DNA. This CDR3 contains 18 residues. Germline V gene lookup returns CDR1 SGHAT and CDR2 FQNNGV. The CDR3 here is CASSFKYGTGGRQETQYF.